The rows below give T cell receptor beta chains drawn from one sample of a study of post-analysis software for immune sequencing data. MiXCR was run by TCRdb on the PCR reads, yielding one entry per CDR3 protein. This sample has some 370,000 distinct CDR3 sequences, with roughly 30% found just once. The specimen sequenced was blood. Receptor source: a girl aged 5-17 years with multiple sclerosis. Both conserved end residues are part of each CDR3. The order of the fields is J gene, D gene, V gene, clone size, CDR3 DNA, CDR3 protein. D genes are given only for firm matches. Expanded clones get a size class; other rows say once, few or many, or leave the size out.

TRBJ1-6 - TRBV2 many TGTGCCAGCAGTGTACGGAGTCAGCTCCACTTT CASSVRSQLHF
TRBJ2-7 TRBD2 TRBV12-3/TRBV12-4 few TGTGCCAGCAGTGGGTTAGCGGGGGACTATGGCGAGCAGTACTTC CASSGLAGDYGEQYF
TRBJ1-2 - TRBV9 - TGTGCCAGCAGCGTCGGCGAGGGCTCGGGCTATGGCTACACCTTC CASSVGEGSGYGYTF
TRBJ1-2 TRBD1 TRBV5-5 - TGTGCCAGCAGCAAAGGGACAGGGGGAGCGAACTATGGCTACACCTTC CASSKGTGGANYGYTF
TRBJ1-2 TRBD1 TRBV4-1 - TGCGCCAGCAGCCAAGATCTGGCAGGGGGCTATGGCTACACCTTC CASSQDLAGGYGYTF
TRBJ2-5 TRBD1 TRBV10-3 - TGTGCCATCAGTGATACCCAGGGGGCGTGGGAGACCCAGTACTTC CAISDTQGAWETQYF
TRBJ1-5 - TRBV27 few TGTGCCAGCAGTTTCCAGTCGGGCTCTGGGACCCAGCATTTT CASSFQSGSGTQHF
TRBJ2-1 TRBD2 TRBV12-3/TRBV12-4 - TGTGCCAGCCGGGACTACTCTCTGGGGGAGCAGTTCTTC CASRDYSLGEQFF
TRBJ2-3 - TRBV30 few TGTGCCTGGATGGAAGGCAGCTACACAGATACGCAGTATTTT CAWMEGSYTDTQYF
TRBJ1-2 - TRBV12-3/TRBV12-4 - TGTGCCAGCATTCTGGACCCCCCAGGCTATGGCTACACCTTC CASILDPPGYGYTF
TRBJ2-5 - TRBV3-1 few TGTGCCAGCAGCCAAGAGTGGGGGAAAGAGACCCAGTACTTC CASSQEWGKETQYF
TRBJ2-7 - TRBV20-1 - TGCAGTTCCAAGGGGGTCGGGTTCCCCTACGAGCAGTACTTC CSSKGVGFPYEQYF
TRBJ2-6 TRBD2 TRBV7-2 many TGTGCCAGCAGCTTAGGGGGGGGCTCTGGGGCCAACGTCCTGACTTTC CASSLGGGSGANVLTF
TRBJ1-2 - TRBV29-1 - TGCAGCGCCGGCGGGCAAGGCTACACCTTC CSAGGQGYTF
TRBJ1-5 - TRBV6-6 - TGTGCCAGCAGTTACAGGGTTCGGCAGCCCCAGCATTTT CASSYRVRQPQHF
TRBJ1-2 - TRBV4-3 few TGCGCCAGCAGCCAAGATTCCTCCGGGGGATCTGGCTACACCTTC CASSQDSSGGSGYTF
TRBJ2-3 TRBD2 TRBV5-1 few TGCGCCAGCAGCCGGGGGGAGCTGACAGATACGCAGTATTTT CASSRGELTDTQYF
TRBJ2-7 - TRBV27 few TGTGCCAGCAGGACTACCGACTACGAGCAGTACTTC CASRTTDYEQYF
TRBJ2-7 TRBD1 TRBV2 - TGTGCCAGCAGCGCTCCGGGACAGGGGGTCTACGAGCAGTACTTC CASSAPGQGVYEQYF
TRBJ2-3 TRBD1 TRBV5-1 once TGCGCCAGCAGCTTGGGACAGGGGCTGGGGGCAGATACGCAGTATTTT CASSLGQGLGADTQYF
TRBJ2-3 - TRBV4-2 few TGTGCCAGCAGCCACCCGGTGGGACGCAGCACGACAGATACGCAGTATTTT CASSHPVGRSTTDTQYF
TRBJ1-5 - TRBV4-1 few TGCGCCAGCAGCCATTCACGCGGGACACGCCCCAATCAGCCCCAGCATTTT CASSHSRGTRPNQPQHF
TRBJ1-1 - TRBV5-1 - TGCGCCAGCAGTCAACAAGTGGACACTGAAGCTTTCTTT CASSQQVDTEAFF
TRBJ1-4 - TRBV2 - TGTGCCAGCAGTGAAGCCCCTAGACCGAAACTGTTTTTT CASSEAPRPKLFF
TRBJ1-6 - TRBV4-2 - TGTGCCAGCAGCCGGACCGGACGGGATAATTCACCCCTCCACTTT CASSRTGRDNSPLHF
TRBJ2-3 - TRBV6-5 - TGTGCCAGCAGAGGGACCGTCCCCACAGATACGCAGTATTTT CASRGTVPTDTQYF
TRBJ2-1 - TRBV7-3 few TGTGCCAGCAGCTTGAGGAGAGGCAATGAGCAGTTCTTC CASSLRRGNEQFF
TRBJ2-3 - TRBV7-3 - TGTGCCAGCGGCCCAGGGAGGACTCTCACCGGGGATACGCAGTATTTT CASGPGRTLTGDTQYF
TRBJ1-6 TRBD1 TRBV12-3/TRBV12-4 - TGTGCCAGCAGTCCGGACAGGACGACGTCCTATAATTCACCCCTCCACTTT CASSPDRTTSYNSPLHF
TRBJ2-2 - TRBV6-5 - TGTGCCAGCCGAGGAGGGGGCTGGAACGGGGAGCTGTTTTTT CASRGGGWNGELFF
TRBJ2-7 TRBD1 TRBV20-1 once TGCAGTGCTGGAGCCCGACAGGGCCCGTCCTACGAGCAGTACTTC CSAGARQGPSYEQYF
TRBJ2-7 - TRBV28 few TGTGCCAATCAGGATACAAACGACGAGCAGTACTTC CANQDTNDEQYF
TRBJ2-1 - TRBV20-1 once TGCAGTACTAGAGCCTTAAGCTCCTACAATGAGCAGTTCTTC CSTRALSSYNEQFF
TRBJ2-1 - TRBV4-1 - TGCGCCAGCAGCCAAGCAGGGGGGGCCTCCTGCAATGAGCAGTTCTTC CASSQAGGASCNEQFF
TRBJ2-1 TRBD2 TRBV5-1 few TGCGCCAGCAGCTTGGAACTAGCGGGGGGGCGAGGCAATGAGCAGTTCTTC CASSLELAGGRGNEQFF
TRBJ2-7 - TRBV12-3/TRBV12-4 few TGTGCCAGCGCCCTTATCATGAGGAAAGGAGTTGATGAGCAGTACTTC CASALIMRKGVDEQYF
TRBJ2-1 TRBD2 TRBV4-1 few TGCGCCAGCAGGCTCCTAGCGGGGCCTGACAATGAGCAGTTCTTC CASRLLAGPDNEQFF
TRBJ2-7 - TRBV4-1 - TGCGCCAGCAGCCAAGAAAGGGACGAGCAGTACTTC CASSQERDEQYF
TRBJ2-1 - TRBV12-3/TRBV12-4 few TGTGCCAGCAGTTCCCGAAGATTGGGCTCCTACAATGAGCAGTTCTTC CASSSRRLGSYNEQFF
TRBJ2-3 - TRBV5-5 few TGTGCCCGAGTGGGACCCCTCACAGATACGCAGTATTTT CARVGPLTDTQYF
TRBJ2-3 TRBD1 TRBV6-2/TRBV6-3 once TGTGCCAGCAACCCGACGGGACAGGGGGCAGATACGCAGTATTTT CASNPTGQGADTQYF
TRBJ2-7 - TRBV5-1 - TGCGCCAGCAGCTTTGTAGGAGCAAATGACGAGCAGTACTTC CASSFVGANDEQYF
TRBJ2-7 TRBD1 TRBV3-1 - TGTGCCGGCAGCTGGGACAGCTACGAGCAGTACTTC CAGSWDSYEQYF
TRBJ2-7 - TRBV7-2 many TGTGCCAGCAGCTTACAGGGATCGAGCTCCTACGAGCAGTACTTC CASSLQGSSSYEQYF
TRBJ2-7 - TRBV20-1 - TGCAGTGCAAAGAAGGCACAGGGAAGTTCCTACGAGCAGTACTTC CSAKKAQGSSYEQYF
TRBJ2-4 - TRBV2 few TGTGCCAGCAGTGGAGGCTCCCAGATTTTAGCTAAAAACATTCAGTACTTC CASSGGSQILAKNIQYF
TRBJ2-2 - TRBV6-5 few TGTGCCAGCAGTTATGGGACTTACACCGGGGAGCTGTTTTTT CASSYGTYTGELFF
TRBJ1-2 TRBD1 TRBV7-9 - TGTGCCAGCAGCTTACCCCGGACAGGGGCAGCTAACTATGGCTACACCTTC CASSLPRTGAANYGYTF
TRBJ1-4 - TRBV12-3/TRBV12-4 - TGTGCCAGCAGTTCGGGGCGAGAGGGTGAAAAACTGTTTTTT CASSSGREGEKLFF
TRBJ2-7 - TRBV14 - TGTGCCAGCAGCCAAGGAGGCCGGATTGAGCAGTACTTC CASSQGGRIEQYF
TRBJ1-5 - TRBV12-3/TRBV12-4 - TGTGCCAGCAGTTTAGAAGGGAGCGGCCTTGAGGGGCATTTT CASSLEGSGLEGHF
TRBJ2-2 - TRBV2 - TGTGCCAGCAGTGAAACAGCAAACACCGGGGAGCTGTTTTTT CASSETANTGELFF
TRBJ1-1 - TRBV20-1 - TGCAGTGCCACGGGGGGCCACACGAACACTGAAGCTTTCTTT CSATGGHTNTEAFF